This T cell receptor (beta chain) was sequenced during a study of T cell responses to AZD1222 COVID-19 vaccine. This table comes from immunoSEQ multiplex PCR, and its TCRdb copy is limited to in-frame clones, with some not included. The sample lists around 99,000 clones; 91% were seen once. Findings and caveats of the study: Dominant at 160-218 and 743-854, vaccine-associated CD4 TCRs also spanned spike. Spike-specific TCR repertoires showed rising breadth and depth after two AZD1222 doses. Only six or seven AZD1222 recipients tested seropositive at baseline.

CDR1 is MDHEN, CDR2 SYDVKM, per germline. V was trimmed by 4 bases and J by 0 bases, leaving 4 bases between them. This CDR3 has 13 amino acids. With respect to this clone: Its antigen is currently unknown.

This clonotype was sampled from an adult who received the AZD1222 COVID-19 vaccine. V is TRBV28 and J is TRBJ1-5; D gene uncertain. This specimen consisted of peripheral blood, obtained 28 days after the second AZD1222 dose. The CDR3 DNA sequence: TGTGCCAGCAGTTGGGTTAGCAATCAGCCCCAGCATTTT. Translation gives CASSWVSNQPQHF. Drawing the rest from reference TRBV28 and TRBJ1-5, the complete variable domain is DVKVTQSSRYLVKRTGEKVFLECVQDMDHENMFWYRQDPGLGLRLIYFSYDVKMKEKGDIPEGYSVSREKKERFSLILESASTNQTSMYLCASSWVSNQPQHFGDGTRLSIL.